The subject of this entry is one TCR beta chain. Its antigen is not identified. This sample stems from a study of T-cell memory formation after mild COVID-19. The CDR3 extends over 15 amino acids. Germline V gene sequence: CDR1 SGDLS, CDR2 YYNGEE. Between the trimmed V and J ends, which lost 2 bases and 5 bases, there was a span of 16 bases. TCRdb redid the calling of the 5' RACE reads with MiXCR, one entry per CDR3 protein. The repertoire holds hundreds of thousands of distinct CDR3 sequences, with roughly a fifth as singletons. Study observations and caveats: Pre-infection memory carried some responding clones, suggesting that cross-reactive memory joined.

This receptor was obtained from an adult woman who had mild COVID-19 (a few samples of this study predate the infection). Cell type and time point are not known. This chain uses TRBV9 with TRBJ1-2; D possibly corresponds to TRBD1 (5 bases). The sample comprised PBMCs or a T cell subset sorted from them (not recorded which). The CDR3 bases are TGTGCCAGCAGCGTCCCCCTGGGAGGGGAGTATGGCTACACCTTC. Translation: CASSVPLGGEYGYTF.